The clone carrying this TCR beta chain has ten or more counts. Its specificity is not known. This specimen belongs to a study of T cells in Graves' hyperthyroidism and ophthalmopathy. Whole-study findings and limits: Ophthalmopathy prediction by the model preceded onset by a median approximately 6.1 months.

What was amplified from RNA transcripts were TCR beta CDR3 regions. During a first-round RT-PCR of the TCR CDR3, the HTBI primer set was used. TCRdb fed the multiplex PCR reads into MiXCR, producing one record per CDR3 protein. The table records approximately 520,000 distinct CDR3 sequences, approximately 25% of them present only once. The sample was blood. The TCR comes from a woman in her twenties or thirties with Graves' ophthalmopathy.

CDR3 residues: CAISEIDTYEQYF. The DNA of the CDR3 is TGTGCCATCAGTGAAATAGACACCTACGAGCAGTACTTC. The chain employs TRBV10-3 and TRBJ2-7, with D unclear. The ends were cut back, 3 bases at V and 2 bases at J, with 8 bases in the middle. CDR1 and CDR2 from the germline V gene are ENHRY and SYGVKD. This CDR3 spans 13 amino acids.